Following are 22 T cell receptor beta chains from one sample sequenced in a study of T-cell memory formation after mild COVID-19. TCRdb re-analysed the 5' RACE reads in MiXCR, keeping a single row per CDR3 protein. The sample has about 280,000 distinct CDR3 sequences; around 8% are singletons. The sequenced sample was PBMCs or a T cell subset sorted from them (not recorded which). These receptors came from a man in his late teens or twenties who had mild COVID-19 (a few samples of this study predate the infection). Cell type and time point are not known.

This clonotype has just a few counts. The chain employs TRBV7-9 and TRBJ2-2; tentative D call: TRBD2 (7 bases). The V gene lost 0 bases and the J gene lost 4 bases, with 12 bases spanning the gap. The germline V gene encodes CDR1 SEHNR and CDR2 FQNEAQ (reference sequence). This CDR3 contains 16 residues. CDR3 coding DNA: TGTGCCAGCAGCTTAGCCGGGGGGCGCGCCACCGGGGAGCTGTTTTTT. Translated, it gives CASSLAGGRATGELFF.

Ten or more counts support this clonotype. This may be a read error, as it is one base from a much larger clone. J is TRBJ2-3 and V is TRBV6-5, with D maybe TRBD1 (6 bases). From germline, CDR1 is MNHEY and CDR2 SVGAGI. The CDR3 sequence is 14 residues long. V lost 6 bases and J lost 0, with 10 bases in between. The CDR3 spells CASRLGQSTDTQYF. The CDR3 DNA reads TGTGCCAGCAGGTTAGGACAGAGCACAGATACGCAGTATTTT.

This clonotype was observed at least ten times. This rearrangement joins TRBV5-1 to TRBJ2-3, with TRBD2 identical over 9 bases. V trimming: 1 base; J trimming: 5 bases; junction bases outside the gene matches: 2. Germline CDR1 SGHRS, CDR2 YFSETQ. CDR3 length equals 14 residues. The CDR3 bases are TGCGCCAGCAGCTTGAGCGGGGGGCAAGATACGCAGTATTTT. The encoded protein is CASSLSGGQDTQYF. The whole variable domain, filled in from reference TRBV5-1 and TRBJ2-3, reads KAGVTQTPRYLIKTRGQQVTLSCSPISGHRSVSWYQQTPGQGLQFLFEYFSETQRNKGNFPGRFSGRQFSNSRSEMNVSTLELGDSALYLCASSLSGGQDTQYFGPGTRLTVL.

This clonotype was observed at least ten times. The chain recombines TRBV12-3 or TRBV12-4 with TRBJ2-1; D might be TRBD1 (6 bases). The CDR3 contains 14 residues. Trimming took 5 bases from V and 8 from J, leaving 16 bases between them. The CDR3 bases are TGTGCCAGCAGTCCGTACAGGGTGGGCGATGAGCAGTTCTTC. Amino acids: CASSPYRVGDEQFF.

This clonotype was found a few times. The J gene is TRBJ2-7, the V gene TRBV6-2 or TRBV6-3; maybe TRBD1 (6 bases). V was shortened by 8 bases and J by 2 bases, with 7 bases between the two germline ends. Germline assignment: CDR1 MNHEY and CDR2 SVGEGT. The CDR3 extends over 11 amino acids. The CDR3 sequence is CASGTTYEQYV. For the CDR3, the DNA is TGTGCCAGCGGGACAACCTACGAGCAGTACGTC.

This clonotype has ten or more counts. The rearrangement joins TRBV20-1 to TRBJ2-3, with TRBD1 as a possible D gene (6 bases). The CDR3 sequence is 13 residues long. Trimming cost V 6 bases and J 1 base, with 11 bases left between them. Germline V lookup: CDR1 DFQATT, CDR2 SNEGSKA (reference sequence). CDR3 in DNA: TGCAGTGCCCGACAGGATCGCACAGATACGCAGTATTTT. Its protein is CSARQDRTDTQYF.

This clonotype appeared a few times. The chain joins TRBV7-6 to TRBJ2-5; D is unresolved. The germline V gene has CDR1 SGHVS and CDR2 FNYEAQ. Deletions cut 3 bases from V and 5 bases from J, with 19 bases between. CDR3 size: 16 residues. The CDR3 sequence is CASSFWSVQLGETQYF. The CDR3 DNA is TGTGCCAGCAGCTTCTGGAGCGTTCAGCTGGGGGAGACCCAGTACTTC. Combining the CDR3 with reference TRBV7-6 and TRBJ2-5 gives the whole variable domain GAGVSQSPRYKVTKRGQDVALRCDPISGHVSLYWYRQALGQGPEFLTYFNYEAQQDKSGLPNDRFSAERPEGSISTLTIQRTEQRDSAMYRCASSFWSVQLGETQYFGPGTRLLVL.

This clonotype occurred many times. The CDR3 region has the DNA TGTGCCTCGGGCGGGAACTATGGCTACACCTTC. Protein product: CASGGNYGYTF. The chain combines TRBV7-2 with TRBJ1-2; D is ambiguous. This CDR3 contains 11 residues. CDR1 and CDR2 from the germline V gene are SGHTA and FQGNSA. V dropped 11 bases and J dropped 2 bases, with 9 bases sitting between them. The full variable domain, in which reference TRBV7-2 and TRBJ1-2 provide the parts outside the CDR3, is GAGVSQSPSNKVTEKGKDVELRCDPISGHTALYWYRQSLGQGLEFLIYFQGNSAPDKSGLPSDRFSAERTGGSVSTLTIQRTQQEDSAVYLCASGGNYGYTFGSGTRLTVV.

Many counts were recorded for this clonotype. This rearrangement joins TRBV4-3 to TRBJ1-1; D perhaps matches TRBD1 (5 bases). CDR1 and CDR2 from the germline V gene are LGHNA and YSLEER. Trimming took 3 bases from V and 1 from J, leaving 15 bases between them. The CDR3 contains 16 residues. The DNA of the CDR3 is TGCGCCAGCAGCCAGGACGTGGGGGGAGCGAACACTGAAGCTTTCTTT. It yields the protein CASSQDVGGANTEAFF.

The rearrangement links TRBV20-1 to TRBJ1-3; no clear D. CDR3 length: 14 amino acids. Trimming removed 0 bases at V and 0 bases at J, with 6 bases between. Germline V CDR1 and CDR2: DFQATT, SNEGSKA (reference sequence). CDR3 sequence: CSARDGSSGNTIYF. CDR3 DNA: TGCAGTGCTAGAGATGGGAGCTCTGGAAACACCATATATTTT.

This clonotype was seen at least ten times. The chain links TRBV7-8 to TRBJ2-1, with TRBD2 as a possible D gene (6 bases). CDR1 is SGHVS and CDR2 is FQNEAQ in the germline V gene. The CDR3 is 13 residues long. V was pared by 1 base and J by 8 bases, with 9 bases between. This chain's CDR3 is CASSLGREDEQFF. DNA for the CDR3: TGTGCCAGCAGCTTAGGCAGGGAGGATGAGCAGTTCTTC.

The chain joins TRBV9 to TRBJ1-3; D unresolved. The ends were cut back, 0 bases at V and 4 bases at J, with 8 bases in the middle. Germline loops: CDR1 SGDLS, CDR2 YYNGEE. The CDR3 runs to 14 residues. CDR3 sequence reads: CASSVVPGGNTIYF. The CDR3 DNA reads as TGTGCCAGCAGCGTAGTTCCGGGGGGAAACACCATATATTTT.

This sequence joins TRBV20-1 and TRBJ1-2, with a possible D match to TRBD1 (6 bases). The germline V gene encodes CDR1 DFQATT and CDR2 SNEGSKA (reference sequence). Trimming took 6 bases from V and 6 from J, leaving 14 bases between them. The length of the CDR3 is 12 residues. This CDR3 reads CSATEKGDGYTF. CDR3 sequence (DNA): TGCAGTGCCACAGAGAAGGGGGATGGCTACACCTTC.

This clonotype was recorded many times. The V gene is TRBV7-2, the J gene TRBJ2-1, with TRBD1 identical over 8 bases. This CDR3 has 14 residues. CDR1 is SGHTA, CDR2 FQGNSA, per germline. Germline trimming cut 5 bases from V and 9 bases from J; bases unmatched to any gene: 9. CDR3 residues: CASSPRQGLAEQFF. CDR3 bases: TGTGCCAGCAGCCCACGACAGGGGCTGGCTGAGCAGTTCTTC.

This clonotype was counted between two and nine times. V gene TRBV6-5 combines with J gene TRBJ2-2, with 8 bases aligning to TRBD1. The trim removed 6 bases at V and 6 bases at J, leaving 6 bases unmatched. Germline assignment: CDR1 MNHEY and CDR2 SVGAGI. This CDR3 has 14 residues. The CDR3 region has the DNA TGTGCCAGCAGACCCCAGGGGGCTTCCGGGGAGCTGTTTTTT. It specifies CASRPQGASGELFF.

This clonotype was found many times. The CDR3 loop reads CASSQELAMNTGELFF. The CDR3 DNA follows: TGCGCCAGCAGCCAAGAGCTAGCGATGAACACCGGGGAGCTGTTTTTT. The chain employs TRBV4-3 and TRBJ2-2; D is possibly TRBD2 (6 bases). V dropped 0 bases and J dropped 1 base, with 9 bases sitting between them. CDR3 length: 16 amino acids. Germline CDR1 reads LGHNA; CDR2 reads YSLEER.

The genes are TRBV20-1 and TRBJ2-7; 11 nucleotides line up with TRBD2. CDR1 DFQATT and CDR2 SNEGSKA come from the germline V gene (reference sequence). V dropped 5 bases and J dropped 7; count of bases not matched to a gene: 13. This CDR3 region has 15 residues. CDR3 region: CSALPLASGRFEQYF. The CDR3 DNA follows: TGCAGTGCTCTCCCTCTGGCTAGCGGGAGGTTTGAGCAGTACTTC.

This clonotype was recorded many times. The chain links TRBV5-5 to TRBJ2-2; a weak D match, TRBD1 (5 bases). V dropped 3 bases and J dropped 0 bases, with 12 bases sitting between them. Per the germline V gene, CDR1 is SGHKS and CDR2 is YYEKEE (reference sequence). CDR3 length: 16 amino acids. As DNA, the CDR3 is TGTGCCAGCAGCTGGGGCAGGGCTGCGAACACCGGGGAGCTGTTTTTT. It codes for CASSWGRAANTGELFF.

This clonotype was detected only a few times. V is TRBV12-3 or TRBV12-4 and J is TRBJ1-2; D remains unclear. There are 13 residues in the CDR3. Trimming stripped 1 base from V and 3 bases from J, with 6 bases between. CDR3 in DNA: TGTGCCAGCAGTTTAGGGGATTACTATGGCTACACCTTC. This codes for CASSLGDYYGYTF.

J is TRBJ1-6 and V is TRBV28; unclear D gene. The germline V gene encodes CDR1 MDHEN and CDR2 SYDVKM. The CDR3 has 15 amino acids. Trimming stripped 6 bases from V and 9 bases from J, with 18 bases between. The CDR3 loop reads CASSSPRGSGSPLHF. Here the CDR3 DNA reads TGTGCCAGCAGCTCTCCCCGGGGATCGGGTTCACCCCTCCACTTT.

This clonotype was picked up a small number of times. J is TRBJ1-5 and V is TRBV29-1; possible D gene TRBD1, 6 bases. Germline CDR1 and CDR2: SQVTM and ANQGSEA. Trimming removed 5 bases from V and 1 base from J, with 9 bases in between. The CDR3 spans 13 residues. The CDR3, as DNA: TGCAGCGTTCAGGGGAGGAGCAATCAGCCCCAGCATTTT. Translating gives CSVQGRSNQPQHF.

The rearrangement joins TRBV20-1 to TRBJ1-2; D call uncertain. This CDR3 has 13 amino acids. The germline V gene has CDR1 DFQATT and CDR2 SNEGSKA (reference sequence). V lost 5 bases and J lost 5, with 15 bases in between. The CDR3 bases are TGCAGTGCTGGCGTCCTACTCGGGTATGGCTACACCTTC. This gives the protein CSAGVLLGYGYTF.